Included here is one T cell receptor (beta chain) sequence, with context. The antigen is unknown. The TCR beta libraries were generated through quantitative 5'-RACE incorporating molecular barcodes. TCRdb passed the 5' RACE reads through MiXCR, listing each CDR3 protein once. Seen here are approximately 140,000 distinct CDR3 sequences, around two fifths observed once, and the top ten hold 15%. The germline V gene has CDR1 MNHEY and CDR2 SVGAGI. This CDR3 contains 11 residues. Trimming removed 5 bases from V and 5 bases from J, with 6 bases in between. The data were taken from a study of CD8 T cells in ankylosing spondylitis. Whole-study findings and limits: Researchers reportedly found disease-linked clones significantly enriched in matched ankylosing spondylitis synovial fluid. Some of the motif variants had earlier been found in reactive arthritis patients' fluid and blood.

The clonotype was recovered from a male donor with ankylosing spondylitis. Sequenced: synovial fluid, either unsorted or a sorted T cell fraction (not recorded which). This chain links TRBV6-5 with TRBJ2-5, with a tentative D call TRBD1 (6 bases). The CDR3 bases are TGTGCCAGCAGTCAGGGGGAGACCCAGTACTTC. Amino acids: CASSQGETQYF.